The entry that follows covers one T cell receptor (beta chain) sequence. This entry belongs to a study of blood T cell repertoires in COVID-19. About the study: T cells, B-cell-depleted T cells, or PBMCs provided the cDNA or gDNA that served as material.

In the original analysis: The authors estimated nucleated cell counts from reference gene primer amplification. Some clones are missing from TCRdb's copy, which holds only in-frame ones; the method was immunoSEQ multiplex PCR. That table is the source of V, J and clone size, and D and trimming were worked out from the DNA. Of approximately 130,000 clones listed, roughly four fifths were seen once; the top ten hold around 13%. The ends lost 6 bases at V and 5 bases at J; junction bases unmatched: 7. The CDR3 spans 15 residues. The receptor was derived from a human donor in a cohort sampled during active COVID-19. Sequenced sample: peripheral blood. The chain employs TRBV6-7 and TRBJ1-4; 9 bases map to TRBD1. TRBV6-7 is an open reading frame whose function is uncertain. In DNA form, the CDR3 reads TGTGCCAGCAGCCCGGACAGGGGAGGAAATGAAAAACTGTTTTTT. It encodes CASSPDRGGNEKLFF.